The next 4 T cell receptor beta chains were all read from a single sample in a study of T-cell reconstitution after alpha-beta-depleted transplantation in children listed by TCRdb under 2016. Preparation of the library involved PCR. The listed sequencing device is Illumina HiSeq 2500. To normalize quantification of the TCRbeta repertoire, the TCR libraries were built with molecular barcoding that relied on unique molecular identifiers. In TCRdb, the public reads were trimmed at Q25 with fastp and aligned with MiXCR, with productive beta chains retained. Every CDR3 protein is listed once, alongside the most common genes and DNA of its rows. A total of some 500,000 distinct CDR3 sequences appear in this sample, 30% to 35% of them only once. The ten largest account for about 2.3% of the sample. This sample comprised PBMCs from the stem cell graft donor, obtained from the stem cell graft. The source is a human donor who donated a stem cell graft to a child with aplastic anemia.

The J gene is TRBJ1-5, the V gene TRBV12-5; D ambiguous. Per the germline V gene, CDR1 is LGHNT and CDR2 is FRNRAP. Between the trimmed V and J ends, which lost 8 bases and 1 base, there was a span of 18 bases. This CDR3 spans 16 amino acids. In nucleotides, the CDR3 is TGTGCTAGTAGCCCATCTTTTGGCGACAGCAATCAGCCCCAGCATTTT. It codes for CASSPSFGDSNQPQHF.

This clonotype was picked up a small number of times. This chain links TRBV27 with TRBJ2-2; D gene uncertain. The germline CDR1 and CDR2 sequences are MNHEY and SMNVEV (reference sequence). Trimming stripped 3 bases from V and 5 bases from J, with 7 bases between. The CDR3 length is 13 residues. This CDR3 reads CASSFQVTGELFF. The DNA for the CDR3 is TGTGCCAGCAGTTTCCAGGTGACCGGGGAGCTGTTTTTT.

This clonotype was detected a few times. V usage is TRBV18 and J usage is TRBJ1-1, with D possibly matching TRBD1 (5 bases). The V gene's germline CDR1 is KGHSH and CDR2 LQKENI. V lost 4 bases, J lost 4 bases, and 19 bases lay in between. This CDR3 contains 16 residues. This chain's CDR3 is CASSHGLGVASTEAFF. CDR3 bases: TGTGCCAGCTCACACGGTTTAGGGGTAGCGAGCACTGAAGCTTTCTTT.

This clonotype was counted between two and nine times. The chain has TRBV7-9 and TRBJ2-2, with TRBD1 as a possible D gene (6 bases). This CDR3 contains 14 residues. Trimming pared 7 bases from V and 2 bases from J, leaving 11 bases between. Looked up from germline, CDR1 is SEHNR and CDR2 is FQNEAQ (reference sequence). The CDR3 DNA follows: TGTGCCAGCATCTTGACAGGAAACACCGGGGAGCTGTTTTTT. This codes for CASILTGNTGELFF.